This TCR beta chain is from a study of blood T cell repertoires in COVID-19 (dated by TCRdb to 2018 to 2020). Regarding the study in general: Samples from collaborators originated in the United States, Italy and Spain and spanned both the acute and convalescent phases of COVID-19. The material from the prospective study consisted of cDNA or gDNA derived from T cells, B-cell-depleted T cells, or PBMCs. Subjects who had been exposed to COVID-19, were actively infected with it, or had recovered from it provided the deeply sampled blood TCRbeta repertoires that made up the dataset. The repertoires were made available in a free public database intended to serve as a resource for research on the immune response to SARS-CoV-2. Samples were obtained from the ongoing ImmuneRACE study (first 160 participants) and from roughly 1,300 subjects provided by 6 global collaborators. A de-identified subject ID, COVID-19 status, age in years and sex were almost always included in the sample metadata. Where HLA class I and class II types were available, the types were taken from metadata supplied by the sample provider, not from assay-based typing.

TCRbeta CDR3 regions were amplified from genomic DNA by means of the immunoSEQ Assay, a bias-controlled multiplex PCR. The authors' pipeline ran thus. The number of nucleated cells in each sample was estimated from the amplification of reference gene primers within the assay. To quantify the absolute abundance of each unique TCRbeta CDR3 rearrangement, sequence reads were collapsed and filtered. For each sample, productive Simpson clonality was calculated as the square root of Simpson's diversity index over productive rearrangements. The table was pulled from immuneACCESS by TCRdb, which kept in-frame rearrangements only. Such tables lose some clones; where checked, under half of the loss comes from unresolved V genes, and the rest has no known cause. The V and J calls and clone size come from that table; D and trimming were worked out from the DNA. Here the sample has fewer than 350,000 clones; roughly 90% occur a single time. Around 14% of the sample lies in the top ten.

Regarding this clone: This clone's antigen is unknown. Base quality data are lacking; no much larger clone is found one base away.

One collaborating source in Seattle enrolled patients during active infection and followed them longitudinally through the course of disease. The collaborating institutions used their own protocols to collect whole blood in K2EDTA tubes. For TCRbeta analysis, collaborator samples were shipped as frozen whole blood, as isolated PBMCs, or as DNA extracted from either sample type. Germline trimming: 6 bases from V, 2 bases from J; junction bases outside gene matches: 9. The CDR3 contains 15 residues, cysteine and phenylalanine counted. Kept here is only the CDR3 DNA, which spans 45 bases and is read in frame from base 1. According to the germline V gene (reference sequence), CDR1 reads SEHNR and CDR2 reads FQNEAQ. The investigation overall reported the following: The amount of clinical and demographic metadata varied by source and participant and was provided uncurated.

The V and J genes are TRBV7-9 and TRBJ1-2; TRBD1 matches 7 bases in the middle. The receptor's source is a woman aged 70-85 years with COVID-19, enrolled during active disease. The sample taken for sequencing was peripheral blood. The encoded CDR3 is CASSFTMTGNYGYTF. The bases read TGTGCCAGCAGTTTCACGATGACAGGGAACTATGGCTACACCTTC.